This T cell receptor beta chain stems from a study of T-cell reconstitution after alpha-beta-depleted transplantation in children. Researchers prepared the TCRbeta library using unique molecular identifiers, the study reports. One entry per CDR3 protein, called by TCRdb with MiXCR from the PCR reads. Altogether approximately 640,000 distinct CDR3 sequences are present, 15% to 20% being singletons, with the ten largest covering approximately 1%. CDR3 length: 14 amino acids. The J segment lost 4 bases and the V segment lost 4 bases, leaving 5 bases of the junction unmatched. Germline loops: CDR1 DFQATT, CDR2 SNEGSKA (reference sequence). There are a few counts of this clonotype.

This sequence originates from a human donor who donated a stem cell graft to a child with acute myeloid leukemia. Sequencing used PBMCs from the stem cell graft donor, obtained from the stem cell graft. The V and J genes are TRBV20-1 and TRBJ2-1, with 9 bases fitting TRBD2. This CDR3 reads CSATGLADYNEQFF. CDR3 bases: TGCAGTGCTACGGGACTAGCAGATTACAATGAGCAGTTCTTC.